The source of this T cell receptor (beta chain) is a study of graft-versus-host responses after intestinal transplantation. At the level of the study: Transplant types were multivisceral, liver-intestinal, or isolated intestinal. Tacrolimus and steroids were given for around 3 years to all recipients after anti-thymocyte globulin induction. Study results and limitations: Recipient bone marrow held GvH clones, some seen earlier in ileum or blood.

V lost 0 bases and J lost 1, with 8 bases in between. Germline loops: CDR1 SGDLS, CDR2 YYNGEE. The CDR3 runs to 14 residues. Concerning this clone itself: Its antigen is not known. This sample also contains other DNA sequences that code for the same CDR3.

Profiling relied on immunoSEQ multiplex PCR, and the TCRdb table lists in-frame clones only, not all of them. The table records tens of thousands of clones, around 93% of them present only once. The source is a human donor who was the organ donor for an intestinal transplant. The sample was unstimulated CD4+ T cells sorted from spleen or lymph node cells, taken before transplant. V usage is TRBV9 and J usage is TRBJ2-7; no definite D call. The CDR3 sequence is CASSVGVGSYEQYF. The DNA of the CDR3 is TGTGCCAGCAGCGTAGGTGTGGGTTCCTACGAGCAGTACTTC.